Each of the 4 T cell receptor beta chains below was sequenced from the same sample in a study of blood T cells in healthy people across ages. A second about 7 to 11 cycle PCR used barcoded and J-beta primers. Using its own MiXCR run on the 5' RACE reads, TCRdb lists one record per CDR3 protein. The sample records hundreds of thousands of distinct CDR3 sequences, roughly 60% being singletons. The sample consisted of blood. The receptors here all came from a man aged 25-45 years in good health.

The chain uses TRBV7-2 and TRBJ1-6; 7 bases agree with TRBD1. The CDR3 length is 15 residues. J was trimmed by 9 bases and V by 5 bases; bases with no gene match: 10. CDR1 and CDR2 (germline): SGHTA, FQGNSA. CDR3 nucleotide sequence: TGTGCCAGCAGCCCCCCTGGGACAGTGACTTCACCCCTCCACTTT. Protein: CASSPPGTVTSPLHF. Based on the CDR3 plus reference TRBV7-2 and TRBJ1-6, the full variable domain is GAGVSQSPSNKVTEKGKDVELRCDPISGHTALYWYRQSLGQGLEFLIYFQGNSAPDKSGLPSDRFSAERTGGSVSTLTIQRTQQEDSAVYLCASSPPGTVTSPLHFGNGTRLTVT.

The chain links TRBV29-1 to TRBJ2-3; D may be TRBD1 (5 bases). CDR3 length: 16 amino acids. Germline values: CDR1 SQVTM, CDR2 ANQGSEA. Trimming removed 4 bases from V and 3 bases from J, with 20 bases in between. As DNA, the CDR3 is TGCAGCGTTGTGGGTTCTGAAGGGGAAAGTACAGATACGCAGTATTTT. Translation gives CSVVGSEGESTDTQYF.

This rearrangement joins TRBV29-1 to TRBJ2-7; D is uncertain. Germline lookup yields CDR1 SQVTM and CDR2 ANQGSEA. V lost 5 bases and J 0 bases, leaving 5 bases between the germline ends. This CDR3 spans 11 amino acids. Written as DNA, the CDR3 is TGCAGCGTTACCCACTCCTACGAGCAGTACTTC. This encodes CSVTHSYEQYF.

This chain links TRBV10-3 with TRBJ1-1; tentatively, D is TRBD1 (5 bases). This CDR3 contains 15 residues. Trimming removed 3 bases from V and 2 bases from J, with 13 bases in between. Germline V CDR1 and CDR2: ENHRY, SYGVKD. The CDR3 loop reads CAISEPGTANTEAFF. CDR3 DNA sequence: TGTGCCATCAGTGAACCGGGGACGGCAAACACTGAAGCTTTCTTT.